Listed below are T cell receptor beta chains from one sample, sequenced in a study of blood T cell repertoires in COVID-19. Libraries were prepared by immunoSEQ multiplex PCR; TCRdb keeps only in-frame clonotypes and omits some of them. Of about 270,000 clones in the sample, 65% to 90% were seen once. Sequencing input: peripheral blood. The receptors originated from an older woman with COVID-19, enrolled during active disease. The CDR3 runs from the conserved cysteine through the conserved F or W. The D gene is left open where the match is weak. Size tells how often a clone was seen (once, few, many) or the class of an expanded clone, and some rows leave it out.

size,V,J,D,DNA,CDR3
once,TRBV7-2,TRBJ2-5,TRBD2,TGTGCCAGCAGCTTATGGGCTGTGGGGGGGCAAGAGACCCAGTACTTC,CASSLWAVGGQETQYF
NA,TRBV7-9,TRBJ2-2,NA,TGTGCCAGCAGCACGAGGACTCCCGGGGAGCTGTTTTTT,CASSTRTPGELFF
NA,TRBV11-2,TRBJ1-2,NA,TGTGCCAGCAGCCACATGGACAGAGTTAATGGCTACACCTTC,CASSHMDRVNGYTF
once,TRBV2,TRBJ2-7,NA,TGTGCCAGCAGTCCTCCAGGGCCCTACGAGCAGTACTTC,CASSPPGPYEQYF
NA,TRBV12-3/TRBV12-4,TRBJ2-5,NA,TGTGCCAGCAGTTTAGGCAGGGTCGAGACCCAGTACTTC,CASSLGRVETQYF
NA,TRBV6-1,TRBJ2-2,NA,TGTGCCAGCAGTGAAACGCAGGTCAGGGGCGGGGAGCTGTTTTTT,CASSETQVRGGELFF
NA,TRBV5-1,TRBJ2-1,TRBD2,TGCGCCAGCAGCTTCGGACTAGGGAATGAGCAGTTCTTC,CASSFGLGNEQFF
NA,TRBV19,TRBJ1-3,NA,TGTGCCAGTACTACGGCGGGGGGATCTGGAAACACCATATATTTT,CASTTAGGSGNTIYF
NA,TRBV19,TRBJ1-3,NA,TGTGCCAGTAGTATCCTACCTTCTGACTCTGGAAACACCATATATTTT,CASSILPSDSGNTIYF
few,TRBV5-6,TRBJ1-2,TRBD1,TGTGCCAGCAGCCCTGGACAGGGGACAACAAACTATGGCTACACCTTC,CASSPGQGTTNYGYTF
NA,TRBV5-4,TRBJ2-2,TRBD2,TGTGCCAGCAGCTTACGGACTAGCGGGGGGGGCACCGGGGAGCTGTTTTTT,CASSLRTSGGGTGELFF
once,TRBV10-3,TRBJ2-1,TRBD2,TGTGCCATCGGGACTAGCGGGGGACAATACAATGAGCAGTTCTTC,CAIGTSGGQYNEQFF
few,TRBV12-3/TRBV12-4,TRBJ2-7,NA,TGTGCCAGCAGTTTAGGGGGGGACTACGAGCAGTACTTC,CASSLGGDYEQYF
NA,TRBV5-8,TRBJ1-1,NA,TGTGCCAGCAGCTTGACAGGGTTGAACACTGAAGCTTTCTTT,CASSLTGLNTEAFF
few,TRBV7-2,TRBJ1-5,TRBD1,TGTGCCAGCAGCCCGGACAGGGGCAATCAGCCCCAGCATTTT,CASSPDRGNQPQHF
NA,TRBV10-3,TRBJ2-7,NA,TGTGCCATCAGTACGGGGTCCTACGAGCAGTACTTC,CAISTGSYEQYF
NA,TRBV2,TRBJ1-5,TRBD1,TGTGCCAGCAGGCGGGGACAGATACTCAATCAGCCCCAGCATTTT,CASRRGQILNQPQHF
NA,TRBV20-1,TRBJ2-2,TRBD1,TGCAGTGCTAGTCCGGGACAGGGATTTCCAGGGGAGCTGTTTTTT,CSASPGQGFPGELFF
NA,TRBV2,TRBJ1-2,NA,TGTGCCAGCAGCGTAGACAGTTTTGTTGATGGCTACACCTTC,CASSVDSFVDGYTF
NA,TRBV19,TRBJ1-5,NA,TGTGCCAGTAGTATTAGCAGGGTAAATGGTCAGCCCCAGCATTTT,CASSISRVNGQPQHF
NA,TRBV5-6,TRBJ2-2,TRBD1,TGTGCCAGCAGCACAACGCCCGGGACAGGGAACACCGGGGAGCTGTTTTTT,CASSTTPGTGNTGELFF
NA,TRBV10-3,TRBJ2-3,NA,TGTGCCATCAGACGGGGTCAGGATACGCAGTATTTT,CAIRRGQDTQYF
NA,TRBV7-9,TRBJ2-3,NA,TGTGCCAGCAGCATGACAGCAGATACGCAGTATTTT,CASSMTADTQYF
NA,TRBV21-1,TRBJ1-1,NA,TGTGCCAGCAGCAAGGAGGGCCGATCCCCTGAAGCTTTCTTT,CASSKEGRSPEAFF
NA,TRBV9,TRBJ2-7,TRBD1,TGTGCCAGCAGCTTAGGGACAGGGATTTCCTACGAGCAGTACTTC,CASSLGTGISYEQYF
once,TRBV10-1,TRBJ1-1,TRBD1,TGCGCCAGCAGAACAGGGGGGGTAGATACTGAAGCTTTCTTT,CASRTGGVDTEAFF
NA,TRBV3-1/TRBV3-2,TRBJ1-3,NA,TGTGCCAGCAGCCAAGCGGGGGTGGGAAACACCATATATTTT,CASSQAGVGNTIYF
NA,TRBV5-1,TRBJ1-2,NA,TGCGCCAGCAGCTTGGTGACAGCAGATGGCTACACCTTC,CASSLVTADGYTF
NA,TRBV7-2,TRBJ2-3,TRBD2,TGTGCCAGCAGCTTAGGTGTATGGGGGACTAGGGGGGATACGCAGTATTTT,CASSLGVWGTRGDTQYF
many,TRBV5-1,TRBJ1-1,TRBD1,TGCGCCAGCAGCTGGCGACAGGGGTTGAACACTGAAGCTTTCTTT,CASSWRQGLNTEAFF
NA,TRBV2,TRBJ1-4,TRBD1,TGTGCCAGCAGTGAGGACAGGGGCCTTAATGAAAAACTGTTTTTT,CASSEDRGLNEKLFF
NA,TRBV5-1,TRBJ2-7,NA,TGCGCCAGCAGCTTGGCGCAGGGTCTCTACGAGCAGTACTTC,CASSLAQGLYEQYF
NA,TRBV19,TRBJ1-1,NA,TGTGCCAGTAGGACTTCAGGGGCGCGGAGTGAAGCTTTCTTT,CASRTSGARSEAFF
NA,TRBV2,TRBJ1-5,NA,TGTGCCAGCAGACAGGGTGGCAATCAGCCCCAGCATTTT,CASRQGGNQPQHF
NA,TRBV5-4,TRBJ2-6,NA,TGTGCCAGCAGCTCAGGGGCCTTCTCTGGGGCCAACGTCCTGACTTTC,CASSSGAFSGANVLTF
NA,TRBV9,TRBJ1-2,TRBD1,TGTGCCAGCAGCGTAGACAACAGGGGGTTAAACTATGGCTACACCTTC,CASSVDNRGLNYGYTF
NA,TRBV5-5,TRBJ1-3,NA,TGTGCCAGCAGCCGCGGGTACTCTGGAAACACCATATATTTT,CASSRGYSGNTIYF
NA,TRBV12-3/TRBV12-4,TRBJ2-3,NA,TGTGCCAGCAGTTTGGGGCCGAGAGATACGCAGTATTTT,CASSLGPRDTQYF
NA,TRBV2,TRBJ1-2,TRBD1,TGTGCCAGCAGTGACAGGGGGAATTATGGCTACACCTTC,CASSDRGNYGYTF
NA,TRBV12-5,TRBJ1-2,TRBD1,TGTGCTAGTGGTTTGGACCCGGGACAGGGCGCCTATGGCTACACCTTC,CASGLDPGQGAYGYTF
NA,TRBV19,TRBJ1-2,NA,TGTGCCAGTCACCCCCCCGGGGGTAACGGCTACACCTTC,CASHPPGGNGYTF
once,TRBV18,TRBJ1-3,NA,TGTGCCAGCTCACCGACTCAAGAGGGAAACACCATATATTTT,CASSPTQEGNTIYF
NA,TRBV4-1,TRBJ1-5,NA,TGCGCCAGCAGCCAAGAGGGGGGAAATCAGCCCCAGCATTTT,CASSQEGGNQPQHF
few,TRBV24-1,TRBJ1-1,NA,TGTGCCACCAGTGATACCCAGGGTGCTGAAGCTTTCTTT,CATSDTQGAEAFF
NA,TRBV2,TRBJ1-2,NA,TGTGCCAGCAGATTTGACAGCCCCTATGGCTACACCTTC,CASRFDSPYGYTF
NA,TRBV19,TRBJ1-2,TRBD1,TGTGCCAGTAGTGCGACAGGGAAATATGGCTACACCTTC,CASSATGKYGYTF
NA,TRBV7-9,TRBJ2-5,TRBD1,TGTGCCAGCAGTTCCGGACAGGGAAGAAGAGCGGAAGAGACCCAGTACTTC,CASSSGQGRRAEETQYF
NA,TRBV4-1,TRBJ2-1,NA,TGCGCCAGCAGCCTCCACGGGAACAATGAGCAGTTCTTC,CASSLHGNNEQFF
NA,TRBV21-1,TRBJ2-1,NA,TGTGCCAGCAGCAAAGTTTCAGGGGATGAGCAGTTCTTC,CASSKVSGDEQFF
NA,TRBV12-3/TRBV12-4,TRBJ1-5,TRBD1,TGTGCCAGCAGTTGGGACAGGGTACAGCCCCAGCATTTT,CASSWDRVQPQHF
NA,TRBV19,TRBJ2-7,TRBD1,TGTGCCAGTAGTCGCGACAGGGCAAGCTCCTACGAGCAGTACTTC,CASSRDRASSYEQYF
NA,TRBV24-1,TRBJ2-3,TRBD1,TGTGCCACCAGTGACCGACAGGGGGCGCATTCAGATACGCAGTATTTT,CATSDRQGAHSDTQYF
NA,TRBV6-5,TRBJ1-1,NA,TGTGCCAGCGAGGGGGGGGGCGTGAACACTGAAGCTTTCTTT,CASEGGGVNTEAFF
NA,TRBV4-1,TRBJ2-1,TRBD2,TGCGCCAGCAGCCAACCTACTAGCGGGACGCACAATGAGCAGTTCTTC,CASSQPTSGTHNEQFF
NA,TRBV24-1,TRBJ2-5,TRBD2,TGTGCCACCAGTGTGTCTAGCGGGGACCCTTCGACGGCGGAGACCCAGTACTTC,CATSVSSGDPSTAETQYF
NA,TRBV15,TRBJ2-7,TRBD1,TGTGCCACCAGCACGGGACAGGGTTGGTACGAGCAGTACTTC,CATSTGQGWYEQYF
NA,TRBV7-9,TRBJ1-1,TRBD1,TGTGCCAGCAGCTTTGGGGGCGGGACAGACGCTTTCTTT,CASSFGGGTDAFF
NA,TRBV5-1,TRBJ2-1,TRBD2,TGCGCCAGCAGCTTCCTAGCGGGGGGGCGTCAGAATGAGCAGTTCTTC,CASSFLAGGRQNEQFF
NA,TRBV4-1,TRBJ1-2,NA,TGCGCCAGCAGCCAAGATTACCAGGGCTACACCTTC,CASSQDYQGYTF